A single sample is the source of the 23 T cell receptor beta chains below, sequenced in a study of shared T cell receptors in the human thymus. Measured with immunoSEQ multiplex PCR; TCRdb has only the in-frame clones, and not every one. The sample lists hundreds of thousands of clones; around 78% were seen once. A further study also used this sample, focusing on human thymus T cells.

Sequenced input: thymocytes. Every receptor here comes from a boy in the first two years of life with a congenital heart defect.

The gene calls are TRBV29-1 and TRBJ2-7, with 13 bases aligning to TRBD2. The germline V gene has CDR1 SQVTM and CDR2 ANQGSEA. With V trimmed by 6 bases and J by 5 bases, 10 bases remained unmatched. The CDR3 is 15 amino acids. CDR3: CSVAGLAGVPNEQYF. The CDR3 DNA reads TGCAGCGTCGCCGGACTAGCGGGAGTTCCTAACGAGCAGTACTTC.

The rearrangement uses TRBV21-1 and TRBJ2-7; TRBD1, the D gene given by the table, was not confirmed from the DNA. TRBV21-1 is designated a pseudogene. CDR3 length equals 16 residues. DNA of the CDR3: TGTGCCAGCAGCAAAAAAACAGGACCAAGCTCCTACGAGCAGTACTTC. This translates into CASSKKTGPSSYEQYF.

The V call is TRBV5-6, the J call TRBJ2-5; D is possibly TRBD2 (5 bases). Per germline, CDR1 SGHDT and CDR2 YYEEEE. V lost 5 bases and J 5 bases, leaving 16 bases between the germline ends. The length of the CDR3 is 14 residues. The CDR3: CASSPPGWRETQYF. The CDR3 nucleotides read TGTGCCAGCAGTCCCCCCGGCTGGAGGGAGACCCAGTACTTC.

The chain carries TRBV28 and TRBJ2-4, with 15 nucleotides matching TRBD2. The germline gives CDR1 MDHEN, CDR2 SYDVKM. The CDR3 loop spans 19 amino acids. J gave up 0 bases and V 5 bases, and 8 bases lay outside the gene matches. The CDR3 spells CASSASGTSGRLAKNIQYF. CDR3 DNA: TGTGCCAGCAGTGCCTCCGGGACTAGCGGGAGGCTAGCCAAAAACATTCAGTACTTC.

The CDR3 spells CASSLNGGLGHEQYF. CDR3 nucleotide sequence: TGTGCCAGCAGCCTAAACGGGGGGTTGGGACACGAGCAGTACTTC. The V call is TRBV7-9, the J call TRBJ2-7; 7 bases map to TRBD2. The junction had 12 bases not matched to a gene; V was cut back by 5 bases and J by 5 bases. Per germline, CDR1 SEHNR and CDR2 FQNEAQ (reference sequence). The CDR3 spans 15 residues.

The chain uses TRBV11-2 and TRBJ2-5; a possible D gene is TRBD1 (7 bases). CDR3 length: 20 amino acids. Trimming pared 0 bases from V and 5 bases from J, leaving 28 bases between. Germline assignment: CDR1 SGHAT and CDR2 FQNNGV. The CDR3 DNA reads as TGTGCCAGCAGCTTAGATCAGCCCCCCCGGACAGGCCGCGGGGATGAGACCCAGTACTTC. It encodes CASSLDQPPRTGRGDETQYF.

V gene TRBV4-2 combines with J gene TRBJ2-5, with TRBD2 as a possible D gene (6 bases). V lost 4 bases, J lost 2 bases, and 11 bases lay in between. CDR3 length equals 14 residues. The V gene's germline CDR1 is LGHNA and CDR2 YNFKEQ. CDR3 sequence: CASSLGTEQETQYF. The CDR3 region has the DNA TGTGCCAGCAGCCTGGGGACTGAACAAGAGACCCAGTACTTC.

The chain carries TRBV7-3 and TRBJ2-7, with no clear D. The length of the CDR3 is 15 residues. The germline gives CDR1 SGHTA, CDR2 FQGTGA. V shed 4 bases and J shed 3 bases, with 16 bases lying between them. The CDR3 spells CASSSYCPCVYEQYF. The CDR3 DNA sequence: TGTGCCAGCAGCTCCTACTGCCCGTGTGTCTACGAGCAGTACTTC.

The chain is built from TRBV10-3 and TRBJ2-1; D may be TRBD2 (6 bases). The CDR3 consists of 15 residues. Trimming left V 6 bases short and J 7 bases short, with 19 bases between. Per germline, CDR1 ENHRY and CDR2 SYGVKD. As DNA, the CDR3 is TGTGCCATCAGCTCCAGACTAGGGAACTCGAATGAGCAGTTCTTC. This encodes CAISSRLGNSNEQFF.

The V and J genes are TRBV5-1 and TRBJ1-1; tentatively, D is TRBD1 (5 bases). This CDR3 is built from 12 residues. V gave up 1 base and J gave up 6 bases, with 7 bases separating them. CDR1 SGHRS and CDR2 YFSETQ come from the germline V gene. CDR3 in DNA: TGCGCCAGCAGCTTGTGGGGGGCTGAAGCTTTCTTT. Its translation: CASSLWGAEAFF.

The chain joins TRBV4-3 to TRBJ1-1; D may be TRBD1 (6 bases). The CDR3 contains 16 residues. Germline V gene data show CDR1 as LGHNA and CDR2 as YSLEER. V lost 6 bases, J lost 1 base, and 18 bases lay in between. CDR3 bases: TGCGCCAGCAGTGAAAAGGGGGACCGGGGGAACACTGAAGCTTTCTTT. Protein sequence: CASSEKGDRGNTEAFF.

The chain couples TRBV7-2 to TRBJ2-7, with D hard to call. The CDR3 totals 12 residues. Trimming cost V 8 bases and J 0 bases, with 8 bases left between them. Germline loops: CDR1 SGHTA, CDR2 FQGNSA. CDR3 region: CASGIPSYEQYF. As DNA, the CDR3 is TGTGCCAGCGGCATACCCTCCTACGAGCAGTACTTC.

This chain connects TRBV15 to TRBJ2-5; 9 bases match TRBD2. This CDR3 contains 14 residues. Germline CDR1 LNHNV, CDR2 YYDKDF (reference sequence). V trimming: 3 bases; J trimming: 3 bases; junction bases outside the gene matches: 2. The CDR3, as DNA: TGTGCCACCAGCAGGTTAGCGGGAGAAGAGACCCAGTACTTC. Encoded protein: CATSRLAGEETQYF.

The V gene is TRBV28, the J gene TRBJ2-2, with 11 positions matching TRBD2. After removal of 3 bases from V and 4 bases from J, the junction contained 7 bases not matched to a gene. The CDR3 consists of 17 residues. The germline V gene encodes CDR1 MDHEN and CDR2 SYDVKM. CDR3 protein: CASSFLGSGRGTGELFF. The DNA for the CDR3 is TGTGCCAGCAGTTTTTTGGGTAGCGGGAGGGGCACCGGGGAGCTGTTTTTT. Based on the CDR3 plus reference TRBV28 and TRBJ2-2, the full variable domain is DVKVTQSSRYLVKRTGEKVFLECVQDMDHENMFWYRQDPGLGLRLIYFSYDVKMKEKGDIPEGYSVSREKKERFSLILESASTNQTSMYLCASSFLGSGRGTGELFFGEGSRLTVL.

In regard to this clone: Additional DNA sequences in this sample encode the identical CDR3. This chain joins TRBV19 and TRBJ2-1; possibly TRBD2 for D (6 bases). V lost 2 bases and J 12 bases, leaving 23 bases between the germline ends. In germline, CDR1 is LNHDA, CDR2 SQIVND (reference sequence). This CDR3 is built from 16 residues. For the CDR3, the DNA is TGTGCCAGTAGTATAAAGGGACTGGCGGGTAACGCCGGGCAGTTCTTC. Amino acid sequence: CASSIKGLAGNAGQFF. The full variable domain, in which reference TRBV19 and TRBJ2-1 provide the parts outside the CDR3, is DGGITQSPKYLFRKEGQNVTLSCEQNLNHDAMYWYRQDPGQGLRLIYYSQIVNDFQKGDIAEGYSVSREKKESFPLTVTSAQKNPTAFYLCASSIKGLAGNAGQFFGPGTRLTVL.

This clone is a singleton in its sample. The chain employs TRBV25-1 and TRBJ1-1; D gene unclear. V lost 11 bases and J lost 7, with 11 bases in between. The CDR3 loop spans 10 amino acids. Per the germline V gene, CDR1 is MGHDK and CDR2 is SYGVNS. CDR3 sequence: CAQRGGEAFF. In nucleotides, the CDR3 is TGTGCCCAGCGGGGTGGTGAAGCTTTCTTT.

This clone has a handful of counts. The chain uses TRBV7-9 and TRBJ2-1; possible D gene TRBD1, 6 bases. CDR1 is SEHNR and CDR2 is FQNEAQ in the germline V gene (reference sequence). Between the trimmed V and J ends, which lost 5 bases and 3 bases, there was a span of 11 bases. CDR3 length: 14 amino acids. DNA of the CDR3: TGTGCCAGCAGCCCCCGGGACAACTACAATGAGCAGTTCTTC. This translates into CASSPRDNYNEQFF.

The rearrangement uses TRBV10-1 and TRBJ2-1; 7 bases fit TRBD2. With V trimmed by 4 bases and J by 2 bases, 8 bases remained unmatched. Germline-derived CDR1 and CDR2 are WNHNN and SYGVQD (reference sequence). There are 16 residues in the CDR3. In nucleotides, the CDR3 is TGCGCCAGCAGTGCGGGCGGGAGAAGTACCTACAATGAGCAGTTCTTC. Translating gives CASSAGGRSTYNEQFF.

The rearrangement uses TRBV5-4 and TRBJ2-3, with 9 positions matching TRBD1. The length of the CDR3 is 18 residues. Germline-derived CDR1 and CDR2 are SGHNT and YYREEE (reference sequence). V dropped 0 bases and J dropped 0; count of bases not matched to a gene: 8. CDR3 residues: CASSLGDRDGSSTDTQYF. DNA of the CDR3: TGTGCCAGCAGCTTGGGGGACAGGGATGGTTCTAGCACAGATACGCAGTATTTT.

V usage is TRBV27 and J usage is TRBJ2-5, with D possibly matching TRBD2 (7 bases). There are 15 residues in the CDR3. V gave up 0 bases and J gave up 4 bases, with 12 bases separating them. CDR1 and CDR2 (germline): MNHEY, SMNVEV (reference sequence). This CDR3 is CASSLSLGGAETQYF. Written as DNA, the CDR3 is TGTGCCAGCAGTTTATCCCTGGGGGGGGCAGAGACCCAGTACTTC.

The chain recombines TRBV27 with TRBJ1-1, with 9 bases fitting TRBD1. The CDR3 sequence is 14 residues long. J gave up 6 bases and V 6 bases, and 8 bases lay outside the gene matches. Germline CDR1 is MNHEY and CDR2 is SMNVEV (reference sequence). CDR3 in DNA: TGTGCCAGCAGGGTTCACAGGGGGCTCTCTGAAGCTTTCTTT. Translation: CASRVHRGLSEAFF.

The genes are TRBV20-1 and TRBJ1-1; D not resolved. V was clipped by 3 bases and J by 3 bases, with 5 bases between them. Germline V lookup: CDR1 DFQATT, CDR2 SNEGSKA (reference sequence). The CDR3 consists of 11 residues. The CDR3 region is CSASSHTEAFF. CDR3 coding DNA: TGCAGTGCTAGTAGCCACACTGAAGCTTTCTTT.

The chain links TRBV12-5 to TRBJ2-1, with D possibly matching TRBD2 (5 bases). Between the trimmed V and J ends, which lost 1 base and 0 bases, there was a span of 7 bases. This CDR3 region has 15 residues. Germline V gene data show CDR1 as LGHNT and CDR2 as FRNRAP. CDR3 DNA sequence: TGTGCTAGTGGTTTGGACCTAGCCTCCTACAATGAGCAGTTCTTC. It codes for CASGLDLASYNEQFF.